Listed here is a single TCR beta chain. The data are from a study of T cells after yellow fever vaccination. A single record per CDR3 protein comes from TCRdb applying MiXCR to the 5' RACE reads. The sample contains hundreds of thousands of distinct CDR3 sequences, 9% to 15% of which appear only once. This CDR3 has 14 amino acids. J was trimmed by 7 bases and V by 1 base; bases with no gene match: 4. The germline gives CDR1 SGHTA, CDR2 FQGNSA. The source was PBMCs, collected on the day of the yellow fever booster vaccination. The V call is TRBV7-2, the J call TRBJ1-2; 9 bases fit TRBD1. This receptor was identified in a man aged 25-40 years who received the YFV17D yellow fever vaccine. The CDR3 DNA follows: TGTGCCAGCAGCTTAGTGGGACAGGGACCTGGCTACACCTTC. As protein: CASSLVGQGPGYTF.